This TCR beta chain originates from a study of cytomegalovirus exposure and HLA in healthy donors. CDR1 MGHDK and CDR2 SYGVNS come from the germline V gene. Trimming cost V 3 bases and J 4 bases; bases outside gene matches: 7. The CDR3 is 16 amino acids. Primers: 60 Vbeta forward and 13 Jbeta reverse. Measured with immunoSEQ multiplex PCR; TCRdb has only the in-frame clones, and not every one. This table has 150,000 or so clones, approximately 72% appearing once. The origin of this receptor is a man aged 18 to 30 in good health and CMV-seronegative. Input material: PBMCs. J is TRBJ2-2 and V is TRBV25-1; 8 bases fit TRBD1. The CDR3 spells CASSDHRQGFTGELFF. The CDR3 DNA reads TGTGCCAGCAGTGACCACAGACAGGGGTTCACCGGGGAGCTGTTTTTT.